These T cell receptor beta chains were read from a single sample in a study of shared clonotypes between healthy human individuals. Method: immunoSEQ multiplex PCR; TCRdb's copy keeps in-frame clones and lacks some. The data hold about 2.2 million clones, with roughly 95% observed a single time. The sample consisted of naive CD8+ T cells from PBMCs. These receptors originate from a young man in good health. Some clones in this sample may be carry-over from other donors' samples. Each CDR3 is given with its conserved first and last residue. D genes are given only for firm matches. Clone size appears in some rows only: once, few, many, or a class for an expanded clone.

V gene	J gene	clone size	CDR3 length	D gene	CDR3 DNA	CDR3 protein
TRBV5-1	TRBJ2-2	once	17	TRBD2	TGCGCCAGCAGCTGGACCCTAGCGGGAGGGCTCACCGGGGAGCTGTTTTTT	CASSWTLAGGLTGELFF
TRBV9	TRBJ2-1	NA	14	NA	TGTGCCAGCAGCGTGGACAGTAACTACAATGAGCAGTTCTTC	CASSVDSNYNEQFF
TRBV19	TRBJ1-1	NA	15	NA	TGTGCCAGTAGTATAGGGAGGACAGCAAACACTGAAGCTTTCTTT	CASSIGRTANTEAFF
TRBV11-3	TRBJ2-1	NA	16	TRBD2	TGTGCCAGCAGCTCTCTTAGCGGGATAAATGGGAATGAGCAGTTCTTC	CASSSLSGINGNEQFF
TRBV4-1	TRBJ1-1	NA	13	NA	TGCGCCAGCAGCCCAGTTGGGAGGACGGAAGCTTTCTTT	CASSPVGRTEAFF
TRBV28	TRBJ1-5	NA	14	TRBD1	TGTGCCACGTGGACAGGGAAAGGGAATCAGCCCCAGCATTTT	CATWTGKGNQPQHF
TRBV4-3	TRBJ1-4	NA	14	NA	TGCGCCAGCAGCCAAGACCCAGGGACTGAAAAACTGTTTTTT	CASSQDPGTEKLFF
TRBV27	TRBJ2-1	NA	14	TRBD2	TGTGCCAGCAAAGCGGGGGGTTTTTACAATGAGCAGTTCTTC	CASKAGGFYNEQFF
TRBV5-1	TRBJ1-1	NA	18	NA	TGCGCCAGCAGCTTAACATCGACAGGCCCACCTATGAACACTGAAGCTTTCTTT	CASSLTSTGPPMNTEAFF
TRBV11-3	TRBJ2-2	NA	14	NA	TGTGCCAGCAGCCTGGGGGTGAACACCGGGGAGCTGTTTTTT	CASSLGVNTGELFF
TRBV28	TRBJ1-5	NA	14	NA	TGTGCCAGCAGTTTGGGGGGTTTCAATCAGCCCCAGCATTTT	CASSLGGFNQPQHF
TRBV27	TRBJ1-1	NA	17	NA	TGTGCCAGCAGTTTAAGACCCCCCAACTCCATGAACACTGAAGCTTTCTTT	CASSLRPPNSMNTEAFF
TRBV14	TRBJ2-1	NA	16	NA	TGTGCCAGCAGCCAAGATCAGGTGACTTTCCCTAATGAGCAGTTCTTC	CASSQDQVTFPNEQFF
TRBV4-1	TRBJ2-5	NA	15	TRBD1	TGCGCCAGCAGCCGCCGACAGGGGGGGAGAGAGACCCAGTACTTC	CASSRRQGGRETQYF
TRBV28	TRBJ2-7	NA	15	TRBD1	TGTGCCAGCCGTACACTATGGACAGGGGGTAACGAGCAGTACTTC	CASRTLWTGGNEQYF
TRBV7-9	TRBJ2-3	NA	15	NA	TGTGCCAGCAGCCCGAATCTCAGGGTCGCAGATACGCAGTATTTT	CASSPNLRVADTQYF
TRBV5-1	TRBJ2-7	NA	11	NA	TGCGCCAGCAGTTATGAACGCGAGCAGTACTTC	CASSYEREQYF
TRBV9	TRBJ1-1	once	14	NA	TGTGCCAGCAGCGTAGCTATAGGGGGTACTGAAGCTTTCTTT	CASSVAIGGTEAFF
TRBV5-6	TRBJ2-2	NA	18	NA	TGTGCCAGCAGCTCACCGGGACACCCCGTGGCGAACACCGGGGAGCTGTTTTTT	CASSSPGHPVANTGELFF
TRBV9	TRBJ1-2	NA	13	NA	TGTGCCAGCAGCGCCAATCAGGGATATGGCTACACCTTC	CASSANQGYGYTF
TRBV29-1	TRBJ2-7	NA	12	NA	TGCAGCGTTGTGGCCGGGGGAGCCGAGCAGTACTTC	CSVVAGGAEQYF
TRBV11-1	TRBJ2-1	NA	16	TRBD2	TGTGCCAGCAGCCCCCTTAGCGGGAGGGAATACAATGAGCAGTTCTTC	CASSPLSGREYNEQFF
TRBV9	TRBJ1-2	NA	16	NA	TGTGCCAGCAGCGCAGACCTCAGGCAAAGGGGCTATGGCTACACCTTC	CASSADLRQRGYGYTF
TRBV11-2	TRBJ2-7	NA	15	NA	TGTGCCAGCAGCCCGCGGGGACCCAGCTCCTACGAGCAGTACTTC	CASSPRGPSSYEQYF
TRBV29-1	TRBJ2-3	NA	13	TRBD2	TGCAGTTCTCGGCGGGAGGGGGCAGATACGCAGTATTTT	CSSRREGADTQYF
TRBV27	TRBJ2-7	NA	19	NA	TGTGCCAGCATAGGTCTCCCGCTTTCCGGGACGGCTCTCTCCTACGAGCAGTACTTC	CASIGLPLSGTALSYEQYF
TRBV5-6	TRBJ1-1	NA	16	NA	TGTGCCAGCAGCTTGGCGAGGGGGGCTATGAACACTGAAGCTTTCTTT	CASSLARGAMNTEAFF
TRBV14	TRBJ1-1	NA	17	NA	TGTGCCAGCAGCCAAGACCGGGGGCCTGCCGCCCCCCGAAGGGCTTTCTTT	CASSQDRGPAAPRRAFF
TRBV9	TRBJ1-1	NA	16	TRBD1	TGTGCCAGCAGCGTAGGGGCAGGGGGGATGAACACTGAAGCTTTCTTT	CASSVGAGGMNTEAFF
TRBV5-4	TRBJ2-3	NA	16	TRBD2	TGTGCCAGCAGCTTAGATCTTGAGCGGGAAACAGATACGCAGTATTTT	CASSLDLERETDTQYF
TRBV28	TRBJ1-6	once	14	NA	TGTGCCAGCAGTTTATCTGGGGACGGGTCACCCCTCCACTTT	CASSLSGDGSPLHF
TRBV7-8	TRBJ1-1	once	14	NA	TGTGCCAGCAGCGGGCTAGCTCCGGGGACTGAAGCTTTCTTT	CASSGLAPGTEAFF
TRBV7-8	TRBJ1-1	NA	17	NA	TGTGCCAGCAGCTTTCTCATGGGCTGGACAGAGAACACTGAAGCTTTCTTT	CASSFLMGWTENTEAFF
TRBV10-3	TRBJ2-1	NA	15	NA	TGTGCCATCAGCTTAGAGCGGGCTGCTACCAATGAGCAGTTCTTC	CAISLERAATNEQFF
TRBV19	TRBJ2-7	NA	14	NA	TGTGCCAGTAGTATCAGGGACGGACCCTACGAGCAGTACTTC	CASSIRDGPYEQYF
TRBV28	TRBJ2-3	NA	15	TRBD2	TGTGCCAGCAGTTTGGGGACTAGTGAGGCAGATACGCAGTATTTT	CASSLGTSEADTQYF
TRBV5-6	TRBJ2-1	NA	16	TRBD2	TGTGCCAGCAGCTTGGATGGGGAGGGATTGGGCAATGAGCAGTTCTTC	CASSLDGEGLGNEQFF
TRBV5-6	TRBJ1-1	NA	11	NA	TGTGCCAGCAGCTGGGGGCATGAAGCTTTCTTT	CASSWGHEAFF
TRBV25-1	TRBJ2-7	NA	12	TRBD2	TGTGCCAGCAGTGAATCGGGGGGTGAGCAGTACTTC	CASSESGGEQYF
TRBV7-8	TRBJ1-3	NA	16	TRBD1	TGTGCCAGCAGCGTGCCCCGGGACAGGGCTGGAAACACCATATATTTT	CASSVPRDRAGNTIYF
TRBV15	TRBJ2-3	NA	14	NA	TGTGCCACCAGCAGACTCCCGGGGCCAGATACGCAGTATTTT	CATSRLPGPDTQYF
TRBV28	TRBJ2-7	NA	14	TRBD2	TGTGCCAGCAGTCCAGTAGCGGGAGTCTACGAGCAGTACTTC	CASSPVAGVYEQYF
TRBV6-1	TRBJ1-2	NA	18	NA	TGTGCCAGCAGTGAAGGGACGACAGTTAAAAGGATTAACTATGGCTACACCTTC	CASSEGTTVKRINYGYTF
TRBV5-4	TRBJ2-3	NA	13	NA	TGTGCCAGCAGCTTGCCGCCCCCAGATACGCAGTATTTT	CASSLPPPDTQYF
TRBV9	TRBJ1-2	NA	15	NA	TGTGCCAGCAGCGCGGGGGGGCGACTTAACTATGGCTACACCTTC	CASSAGGRLNYGYTF
TRBV28	TRBJ1-5	NA	11	NA	TGTGCCAGCGGGACAATTCAGCCCCAGCATTTT	CASGTIQPQHF
TRBV28	TRBJ2-2	NA	12	NA	TGTGCCAGCAGTACACCCACCGGGGAGCTGTTTTTT	CASSTPTGELFF
TRBV4-2	TRBJ2-7	NA	14	NA	TGTGCCAGCAGCCAAGGTGAGGGTTCGGGGGAGCAGTACTTC	CASSQGEGSGEQYF
TRBV7-2	TRBJ2-5	NA	15	NA	TGTGCCAGCAGCTTTGGACCGTTCGAAGGGGAGACCCAGTACTTC	CASSFGPFEGETQYF
TRBV7-2	TRBJ2-3	once	18	NA	TGTGCCAGCAGCTCCCTTGGGGATGGGGCTCGACGTGGGGATACGCAGTATTTT	CASSSLGDGARRGDTQYF
TRBV18	TRBJ2-7	NA	15	TRBD2	TGTGCCAGCTCACCACGACAGCGGGAGGCGTTCGAGCAGTACTTC	CASSPRQREAFEQYF